There are many counts of the clone carrying this T cell receptor (beta chain). Its specificity is unknown. Among the patients, none had received any treatment before thyroid surgery. This specimen comes from a study of metastatic and nonmetastatic thyroid tumors. As for the study in general: Across peripheral blood and tumor or nodule tissue samples taken from malignant and benign thyroid patients, the repertoires were compared with one another. Study-level points and caveats: Versus benign nodules, malignant thyroid tumors reportedly had significantly higher TCR beta diversity, in blood and tumor.

TCRdb re-analyzed the PCR reads through MiXCR. The sample shows 25,000 to 35,000 clones, 11% of them seen only once. The V gene end was trimmed by 6 bases and the J gene end by 5 bases; junction bases not matched to a gene: 10. CDR3 length: 15 residues. Germline V gene data show CDR1 as MDHEN and CDR2 as SYDVKM. J is TRBJ1-1 and V is TRBV28, with 9 bases aligning to TRBD1. The sample consisted of blood. The TCR comes from a female donor with papillary thyroid cancer or a benign thyroid nodule (not recorded which). Some clones in this sample may be carry-over from other donors' samples. Written as DNA, the CDR3 is TGTGCCAGCAGCCCCGGGACAGGGATGAGGACTGAAGCTTTCTTT. The encoded protein is CASSPGTGMRTEAFF.